These T cell receptor beta chains were read from a single sample in a study of early T cells in non-severe SARS-CoV-2 infection. TCRdb re-called the 5' RACE reads through MiXCR, storing one row per CDR3 protein. The data show roughly 83,000 distinct CDR3 sequences, more than 10% seen once. Source: whole blood, taken at baseline. All receptors derive from an adult who was a healthcare worker with PCR-confirmed SARS-CoV-2 infection or an uninfected control (not recorded which). Both conserved end residues are trimmed from each CDR3.

TRBJ2-7 TRBV11-3 ASSFRDRPYEQY
TRBJ1-1 TRBV2 ASSDQLPEAF
TRBJ1-2 TRBV20-1 SASGGQLYGYT
TRBJ1-6 TRBV28 ASRPGGTGLSPLH
TRBJ2-1 TRBV5-1 ASSLAQGGNEQF
TRBJ2-3 TRBV7-2 ASSLAQAEGVRNTQY
TRBJ2-3 TRBV5-1 ASSLPQGGVGTDTQY
TRBJ2-7 TRBV3-1 ASSQGDPKAYEQY
TRBJ1-1 TRBV5-5 ASSLDRLNTEAF
TRBJ2-1 TRBV6-5 ASRSLAGRRDEQF
TRBJ2-5 TRBV10-2 ASSEFRGETQY
TRBJ1-3 TRBV5-4 ASSRPSQGAVGNTIY
TRBJ2-5 TRBV19 ASSIAPVRRETQY
TRBJ2-7 TRBV6-1 ASGWTGGSYEQY
TRBJ2-1 TRBV5-4 ASSFVHTEQF
TRBJ2-3 TRBV27 ASSLGSGTDTQY
TRBJ2-1 TRBV15 ATSWEAGGNEQF
TRBJ2-1 TRBV7-6 ASSPIPSGSNEQF
TRBJ2-3 TRBV12-3/TRBV12-4 ASRALGGADTQY
TRBJ2-1 TRBV2 ASGQAGVTDEQF
TRBJ2-7 TRBV10-3 AIRQGSYEQY
TRBJ2-7 TRBV28 ARSFGGSSYEQY
TRBJ1-1 TRBV7-9 ASSPPPGHMNTEAF
TRBJ2-7 TRBV6-5 ASSYSMGYEQY
TRBJ1-6 TRBV6-5 ASSYSTEVVSSYNSPLH
TRBJ1-6 TRBV4-2 ASSLETGLNSPLH
TRBJ2-1 TRBV7-6 ASSLWGLTSAGGSYNEQF
TRBJ2-1 TRBV5-1 ASSLASGRNYNEQF
TRBJ1-2 TRBV18 ASSPTGGYNYGYT
TRBJ1-1 TRBV7-8 ASSAVLTQAF
TRBJ1-2 TRBV12-3/TRBV12-4 ASSLKGYGYT
TRBJ1-2 TRBV12-3/TRBV12-4 ASTGGGEGYT
TRBJ2-2 TRBV20-1 SARPLGLAGETGELF